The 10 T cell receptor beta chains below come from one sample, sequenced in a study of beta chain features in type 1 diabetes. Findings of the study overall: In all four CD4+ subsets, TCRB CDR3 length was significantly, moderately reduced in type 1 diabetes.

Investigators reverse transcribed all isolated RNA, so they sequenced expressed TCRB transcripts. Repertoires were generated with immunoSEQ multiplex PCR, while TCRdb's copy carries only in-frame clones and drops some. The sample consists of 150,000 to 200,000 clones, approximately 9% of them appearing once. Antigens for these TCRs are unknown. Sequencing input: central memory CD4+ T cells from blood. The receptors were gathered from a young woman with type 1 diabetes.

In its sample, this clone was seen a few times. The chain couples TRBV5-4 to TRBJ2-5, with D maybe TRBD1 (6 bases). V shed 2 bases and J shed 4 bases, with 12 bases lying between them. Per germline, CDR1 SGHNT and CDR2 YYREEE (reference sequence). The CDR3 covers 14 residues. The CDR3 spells CASSLGGRGETQYF. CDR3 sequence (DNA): TGTGCCAGCAGCTTAGGGGGTAGAGGAGAGACCCAGTACTTC. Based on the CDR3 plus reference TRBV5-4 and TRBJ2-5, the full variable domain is ETGVTQSPTHLIKTRGQQVTLRCSSQSGHNTVSWYQQALGQGPQFIFQYYREEENGRGNFPPRFSGLQFPNYSSELNVNALELDDSALYLCASSLGGRGETQYFGPGTRLLVL.

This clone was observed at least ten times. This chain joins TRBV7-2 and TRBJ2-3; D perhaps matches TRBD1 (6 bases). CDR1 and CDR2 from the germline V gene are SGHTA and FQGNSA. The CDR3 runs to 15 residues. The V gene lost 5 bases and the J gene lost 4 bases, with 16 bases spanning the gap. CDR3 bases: TGTGCCAGCAGCCCTGGGTGGCAGGGGCCAGATACGCAGTATTTT. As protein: CASSPGWQGPDTQYF. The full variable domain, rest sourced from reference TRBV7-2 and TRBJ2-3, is GAGVSQSPSNKVTEKGKDVELRCDPISGHTALYWYRQSLGQGLEFLIYFQGNSAPDKSGLPSDRFSAERTGGSVSTLTIQRTQQEDSAVYLCASSPGWQGPDTQYFGPGTRLTVL.

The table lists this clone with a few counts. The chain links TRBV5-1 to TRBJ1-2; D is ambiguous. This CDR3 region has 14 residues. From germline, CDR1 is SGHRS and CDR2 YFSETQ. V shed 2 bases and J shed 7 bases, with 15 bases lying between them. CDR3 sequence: CASSFEGLAAGYTF. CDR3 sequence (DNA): TGCGCCAGCAGCTTTGAGGGTCTTGCGGCTGGCTACACCTTC.

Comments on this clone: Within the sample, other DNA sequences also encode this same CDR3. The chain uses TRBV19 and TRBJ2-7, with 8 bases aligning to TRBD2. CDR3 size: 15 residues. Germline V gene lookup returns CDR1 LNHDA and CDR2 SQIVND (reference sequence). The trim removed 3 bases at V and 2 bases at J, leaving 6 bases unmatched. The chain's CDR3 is CASSIGLAGTYEQYF. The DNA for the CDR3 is TGTGCCAGTAGTATTGGGCTAGCGGGCACCTACGAGCAGTACTTC.

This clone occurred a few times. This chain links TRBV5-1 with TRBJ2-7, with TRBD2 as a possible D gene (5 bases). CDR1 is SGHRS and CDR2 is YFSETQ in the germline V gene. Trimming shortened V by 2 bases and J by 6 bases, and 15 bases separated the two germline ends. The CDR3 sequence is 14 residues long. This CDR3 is CASSLIPGVGEQYF. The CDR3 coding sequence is TGCGCCAGCAGCTTAATTCCCGGGGTCGGCGAGCAGTACTTC.

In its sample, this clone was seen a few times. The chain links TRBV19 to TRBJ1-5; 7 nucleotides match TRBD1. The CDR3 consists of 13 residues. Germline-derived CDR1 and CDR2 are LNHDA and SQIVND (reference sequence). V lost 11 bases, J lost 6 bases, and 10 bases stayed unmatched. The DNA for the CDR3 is TGTGCCTCTAGCACAGGGGAAACTCAGCCCCAGCATTTT. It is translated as CASSTGETQPQHF.

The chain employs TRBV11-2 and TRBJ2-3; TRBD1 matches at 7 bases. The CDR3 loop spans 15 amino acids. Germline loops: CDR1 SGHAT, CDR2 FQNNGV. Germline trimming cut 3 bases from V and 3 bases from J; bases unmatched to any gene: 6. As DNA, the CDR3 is TGTGCCAGCAGCTTGGGACAGCCAGATACAGATACGCAGTATTTT. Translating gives CASSLGQPDTDTQYF. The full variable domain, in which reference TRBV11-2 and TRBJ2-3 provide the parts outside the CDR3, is EAGVAQSPRYKIIEKRQSVAFWCNPISGHATLYWYQQILGQGPKLLIQFQNNGVVDDSQLPKDRFSAERLKGVDSTLKIQPAKLEDSAVYLCASSLGQPDTDTQYFGPGTRLTVL.

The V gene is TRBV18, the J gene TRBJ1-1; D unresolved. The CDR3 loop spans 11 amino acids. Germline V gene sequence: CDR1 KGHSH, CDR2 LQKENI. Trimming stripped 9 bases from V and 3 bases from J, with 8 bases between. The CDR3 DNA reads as TGTGCCAGTAAGGGAGACACTGAAGCTTTCTTT. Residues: CASKGDTEAFF.

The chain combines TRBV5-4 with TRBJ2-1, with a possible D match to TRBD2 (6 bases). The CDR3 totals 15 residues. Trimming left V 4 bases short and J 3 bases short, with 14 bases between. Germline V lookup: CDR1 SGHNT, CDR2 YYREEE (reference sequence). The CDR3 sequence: CASSDLEGHYNEQFF. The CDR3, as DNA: TGTGCCAGCAGCGATTTGGAGGGGCACTACAATGAGCAGTTCTTC.

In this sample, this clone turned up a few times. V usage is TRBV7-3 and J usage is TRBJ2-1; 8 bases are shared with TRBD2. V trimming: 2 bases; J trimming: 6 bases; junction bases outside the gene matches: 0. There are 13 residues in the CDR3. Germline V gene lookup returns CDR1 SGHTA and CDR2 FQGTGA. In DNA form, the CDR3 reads TGTGCCAGCAGCTTAGGGACTAGCAATGAGCAGTTCTTC. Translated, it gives CASSLGTSNEQFF.